This T cell receptor beta chain was retrieved from a study of human T cells and chemical hapten exposure. In the study overall: Each week of the roughly 22-week study, patients had diphenylcyclopropenone applied to the scalp. Regarding the study as a whole: Sensitization with DPC brought no change to TCRs above 1 in 1000 in frequency.

MiXCR was run by TCRdb on the RACE reads, yielding one entry per CDR3 protein. The sample lists 74,000 or so distinct CDR3 sequences; around 10% were seen once. Indicated time point: patch test 1, 2 weeks after DPC sensitization. Regarding treatment: therapeutic diphenylcyclopropenone sensitization with weekly scalp DPC. This clonotype was seen repeatedly, ten times or more. Its antigen is unknown. This clonotype originated in a woman between 50 and 59 years old with alopecia areata. Some clones in this sample may be carry-over from other donors' samples. The starting material was whole blood, obtained in connection with sensitization to the hapten diphenylcyclopropenone (DPC).

CDR3 in amino acids: CASSEGGGPTSYTF. The CDR3 region has the DNA TGTGCCAGCAGTGAAGGTGGGGGTCCTACGAGCTACACCTTC. The chain combines TRBV2 with TRBJ1-2; possible D gene TRBD1, 5 bases. This CDR3 comprises 14 residues. Trimming removed 1 base from V and 9 bases from J, with 15 bases in between. CDR1 and CDR2 (germline): SNHLY, FYNNEI. Full variable domain (outside the CDR3, taken from reference TRBV2 and TRBJ1-2): EPEVTQTPSHQVTQMGQEVILRCVPISNHLYFYWYRQILGQKVEFLVSFYNNEISEKSEIFDDQFSVERPDGSNFTLKIRSTKLEDSAMYFCASSEGGGPTSYTFGSGTRLTVV.